This entry features one T cell receptor beta chain sequence. As yet, its antigen is unknown. This CDR3 comprises 15 residues. Looked up from germline, CDR1 is MNHNY and CDR2 is SVGAGI (reference sequence). The germline V and J ends were trimmed by 11 bases and 4 bases, with 23 bases remaining between them. The data were obtained in a study of post-analysis software for immune sequencing data. General study findings and limits: Samples from a shared batch, those prepared together, strongly co-clustered by F measure. Multiple sclerosis patients showed significantly lower normalized Chao1 diversity than controls did. TRBV segments more frequent in patients than in controls numbered several and included TRBV5-6, TRBV5-1 and TRBV20-1.

Unique molecular identifiers featured in each of the TCR beta cDNA libraries. A single record per CDR3 protein comes from TCRdb applying MiXCR to the PCR reads. The sample lists some 700,000 distinct CDR3 sequences; over 45% were seen once. Sample: blood. The V call is TRBV6-6, the J call TRBJ1-1; D not certain. This TCR was sampled from a girl aged 2 to 9 with multiple sclerosis. For the CDR3, the DNA is TGTGCCGCAAACCAGCAGGAGGCTGGGAGCACTGAAGCTTTCTTT. Translation: CAANQQEAGSTEAFF.